A single sample is the source of the 22 T cell receptor beta chains below, sequenced in a study of OX40 agonist ivuxolimab in advanced cancers. Method: immunoSEQ multiplex PCR; TCRdb's copy keeps in-frame clones and lacks some. The sample includes tens of thousands of clones, approximately 84% seen only once; the top ten take about 2.3%. The sample in question was CD4+ or CD8+ T cells sorted from blood, obtained in a trial of the OX40 agonist ivuxolimab. The receptors shown here come from an adult with an advanced solid tumor such as melanoma, head and neck, liver or kidney cancer.

The chain links TRBV27 to TRBJ2-5; no clear D gene. The V end was cut by 6 bases, the J end by 4 bases, with 15 bases between. CDR1 is MNHEY, CDR2 SMNVEV, per germline (reference sequence). The CDR3 contains 14 residues. CDR3 amino acids: CASSRRPASETQYF. As DNA, the CDR3 is TGTGCCAGCAGCCGCCGACCCGCGTCAGAGACCCAGTACTTC.

This chain links TRBV11-1 with TRBJ1-1; no reliable D call. The CDR3 is 15 amino acids. Trimming took off 5 bases at V and 3 bases at J, with 16 bases between the two ends. Per the germline V gene, CDR1 is SGHAT and CDR2 is FQDESV (reference sequence). The CDR3 here is CASSQGSGGDTEAFF. As DNA, the CDR3 is TGTGCCAGCAGCCAAGGGAGTGGTGGAGACACTGAAGCTTTCTTT.

This clone came up once. The chain recombines TRBV5-6 with TRBJ1-6; the D gene is possibly TRBD1 (5 bases). The CDR3 is made up of 15 amino acids. CDR1 and CDR2 from the germline V gene are SGHDT and YYEEEE. Trimming pared 1 base from V and 10 bases from J, leaving 15 bases between. The CDR3: CASSLRRTRVSPLHF. CDR3 coding DNA: TGTGCCAGCAGCTTGCGCCGGACACGGGTCTCACCCCTCCACTTT.

In its sample, this clone was seen a few times. This chain uses TRBV12-5 with TRBJ2-2, with 10 bases matching TRBD1. The CDR3 runs 15 residues. Germline CDR1 LGHNT, CDR2 FRNRAP. V gave up 2 bases and J gave up 7 bases; unmatched junction bases: 4. The CDR3: CASGLRQGAFGELFF. For the CDR3, the DNA is TGTGCTAGTGGTTTGAGACAGGGGGCGTTCGGGGAGCTGTTTTTT. Full variable domain (remainder filled in from reference TRBV12-5 and TRBJ2-2): DARVTQTPRHKVTEMGQEVTMRCQPILGHNTVFWYRQTMMQGLELLAYFRNRAPLDDSGMPKDRFSAEMPDATLATLKIQPSEPRDSAVYFCASGLRQGAFGELFFGEGSRLTVL.

This sequence joins TRBV7-2 and TRBJ1-2; D is perhaps TRBD1 (5 bases). Germline assignment: CDR1 SGHTA and CDR2 FQGNSA. V lost 2 bases, J lost 2 bases, and 15 bases lay in between. The CDR3 has 16 residues. In DNA form, the CDR3 reads TGTGCCAGCAGCTTATACTCAGGGCCCCTCAACTATGGCTACACCTTC. The encoded protein is CASSLYSGPLNYGYTF.

Of note for this clone: Germline and junction disagree at one end, which may indicate a read error. The genes are TRBV14 and TRBJ2-7, with D tentatively TRBD1 (6 bases). CDR1 SGHDN and CDR2 FVKESK come from the germline V gene. The CDR3 totals 13 residues. The CDR3: CASSQTTATGQNF. CDR3 bases: TGTGCCAGCAGCCAAACGACGGCGACAGGTCAGAACTTC.

The chain links TRBV25-1 to TRBJ2-7; 10 bases are a match to TRBD1. CDR1 is MGHDK and CDR2 is SYGVNS in the germline V gene. CDR3 length: 12 residues. V shed 5 bases and J 9 bases; nucleotides not matched to a gene: 4. The CDR3 is CASSPGTGVQYF. CDR3 nucleotide sequence: TGTGCCAGCAGTCCCGGGACAGGGGTGCAGTACTTC.

This chain joins TRBV5-3 and TRBJ1-1; no clear D. TRBV5-3 has ORF status, its function being uncertain. Trimming took off 1 base at V and 1 base at J, with 11 bases between the two ends. The CDR3 has 15 residues. The CDR3 protein is CARSLFRSTNTEAFF. The CDR3 nucleotides read TGTGCCAGAAGCTTGTTCAGGTCAACGAACACTGAAGCTTTCTTT.

This chain joins TRBV19 and TRBJ1-5; D is ambiguous. Trimming took off 1 base at V and 1 base at J, with 8 bases between the two ends. Germline V gene data show CDR1 as LNHDA and CDR2 as SQIVND (reference sequence). The CDR3 runs 15 residues. CDR3 loop: CASSIGAWSNQPQHF. The CDR3 region has the DNA TGTGCCAGTAGTATAGGGGCTTGGAGCAATCAGCCCCAGCATTTT.

The chain links TRBV5-5 to TRBJ1-1; TRBD1 aligns across 7 bases. CDR1 is SGHKS and CDR2 is YYEKEE in the germline V gene (reference sequence). The J segment lost 1 base and the V segment lost 5 bases, leaving 8 bases of the junction unmatched. CDR3 length equals 15 residues. The CDR3 protein is CASRSTGAPNTEAFF. The CDR3, as DNA: TGTGCCAGCAGATCTACAGGGGCTCCGAACACTGAAGCTTTCTTT.

The chain uses TRBV11-3 and TRBJ1-2; no firm D call. The CDR3 is 12 amino acids. V was pared by 1 base and J by 4 bases, with 4 bases between. Germline lookup yields CDR1 SGHNT and CDR2 YENEEA. CDR3 protein: CASSLGTYGYTF. In DNA form, the CDR3 reads TGTGCCAGCAGCTTAGGAACCTATGGCTACACCTTC.

The rearrangement uses TRBV7-9 and TRBJ1-3; possible D gene TRBD1, 6 bases. With 4 bases removed from V and 3 bases from J, the gap between germline ends came to 13 bases. Germline CDR1 SEHNR, CDR2 FQNEAQ (reference sequence). The CDR3 is 15 residues long. The CDR3 region is CASSSQGVYGNTIYF. The CDR3 DNA reads TGTGCCAGCAGCTCACAGGGAGTATATGGAAACACCATATATTTT.

This clone was seen only once. The same CDR3 arises from other DNA sequences in this sample as well. V usage is TRBV2 and J usage is TRBJ1-2; D is uncertain. Germline-derived CDR1 and CDR2 are SNHLY and FYNNEI. The V and J ends lost 2 bases and 7 bases respectively, with 11 bases between them. The CDR3 loop spans 13 amino acids. The CDR3 nucleotides are TGTGCCAGCAGTGAACTCAGGACCGGTGGCTACACCTTC. As protein: CASSELRTGGYTF.

This clone was counted between two and nine times. The J gene is TRBJ1-1, the V gene TRBV25-1; TRBD1 matches at 7 bases. CDR3 length: 16 residues. The germline CDR1 and CDR2 sequences are MGHDK and SYGVNS. The J segment lost 5 bases and the V segment lost 2 bases, leaving 11 bases of the junction unmatched. The CDR3 sequence: CASSELGQSRETEAFF. CDR3 in DNA: TGTGCCAGCAGTGAACTGGGACAGTCTAGAGAAACTGAAGCTTTCTTT.

The chain uses TRBV30 and TRBJ2-3; the match to TRBD1 covers 10 bases. The CDR3 spans 15 residues. Germline V gene data show CDR1 as GTSNPN and CDR2 as SVGIG (reference sequence). V shed 2 bases and J 3 bases; nucleotides not matched to a gene: 5. The CDR3 region is CAWSIGQGGTDTQYF. The CDR3, as DNA: TGTGCCTGGAGTATCGGACAGGGGGGGACAGATACGCAGTATTTT.

The genes are TRBV7-3 and TRBJ2-5, with D perhaps matching TRBD1 or TRBD2 (6 bases each). V lost 2 bases, J lost 5 bases, and 15 bases lay in between. Germline V gene sequence: CDR1 SGHTA, CDR2 FQGTGA. This CDR3 is built from 15 residues. CDR3 in DNA: TGTGCCAGCAGCTTAGACGGGGGCATTCGGGAGACCCAGTACTTC. It is translated as CASSLDGGIRETQYF. The full variable domain, its missing parts supplied by reference TRBV7-3 and TRBJ2-5, is GAGVSQTPSNKVTEKGKYVELRCDPISGHTALYWYRQSLGQGPEFLIYFQGTGAADDSGLPNDRFFAVRPEGSVSTLKIQRTERGDSAVYLCASSLDGGIRETQYFGPGTRLLVL.

V usage is TRBV6-6 and J usage is TRBJ2-7; 7 positions match TRBD2. After removal of 6 bases from V and 0 bases from J, the junction contained 8 bases not matched to a gene. Per the germline V gene, CDR1 is MNHNY and CDR2 is SVGAGI (reference sequence). CDR3 size: 15 residues. CDR3 loop: CASRAGLPISYEQYF. In nucleotides, the CDR3 is TGTGCCAGCAGAGCGGGACTCCCGATCTCCTACGAGCAGTACTTC.

The genes are TRBV4-3 and TRBJ1-2; 9 bases are shared with TRBD1. Trimming removed 3 bases from V and 7 bases from J; junction bases left unmatched: 12. CDR3 length: 16 amino acids. CDR1 and CDR2 from the germline V gene are LGHNA and YSLEER. This CDR3 is CASSQTRGTGIFGYTF. The DNA for the CDR3 is TGCGCCAGCAGCCAGACCCGTGGGACAGGGATCTTTGGCTACACCTTC.

CDR3 protein: CASSLMFGRAPNEQFF. The CDR3 DNA reads TGTGCCAGCAGCTTAATGTTCGGGAGGGCCCCCAATGAGCAGTTCTTC. The genes are TRBV7-3 and TRBJ2-1, with 8 bases matching TRBD2. The CDR3 consists of 16 residues. Trimming cost V 1 base and J 6 bases; bases outside gene matches: 8. Germline V CDR1 and CDR2: SGHTA, FQGTGA.

The chain carries TRBV10-3 and TRBJ2-3; 8 bases map to TRBD2. Germline loops: CDR1 ENHRY, CDR2 SYGVKD. The CDR3 loop spans 16 amino acids. With 4 bases clipped from V and 1 base from J, the junction kept 7 bases outside the gene matches. The chain's CDR3 is CAISGLASLGTDTQYF. Here the CDR3 DNA reads TGTGCCATCAGTGGACTAGCGAGCTTAGGCACAGATACGCAGTATTTT.

The rearrangement links TRBV30 to TRBJ1-1, with D possibly being TRBD1 (6 bases). The CDR3 contains 16 residues. V shed 1 base and J shed 4 bases, with 19 bases lying between them. Germline lookup yields CDR1 GTSNPN and CDR2 SVGIG (reference sequence). As DNA, the CDR3 is TGTGCCTGGAGTGCCCCCGGGGGCAGGGATATCACTGAAGCTTTCTTT. Translation gives CAWSAPGGRDITEAFF.

This chain uses TRBV19 with TRBJ1-3; D gene ambiguous. In germline, CDR1 is LNHDA, CDR2 SQIVND (reference sequence). The germline V and J ends were trimmed by 9 bases and 4 bases, with 16 bases remaining between them. The CDR3 consists of 14 residues. CDR3 bases: TGTGCCAGCCAGTGGAGGGCAGAGGGAAACACCATATATTTT. Protein: CASQWRAEGNTIYF.